Shown below are 18 T cell receptor beta chains from a single sample sequenced in a study of shared clonotypes between healthy human individuals. The assay was immunoSEQ multiplex PCR, and TCRdb's table has in-frame clones only and misses some. The table shows 730,000 or so clones, with about two thirds occurring only once. The specimen was memory CD4+ T cells sorted from blood. Subset described: CD45RA-negative fraction. All receptors derive from a woman aged 25 to 39 in good health.

This clone was seen more than once but under ten times. This chain uses TRBV2 with TRBJ2-1, with 7 bases aligning to TRBD1. This CDR3 has 14 amino acids. Germline CDR1 and CDR2: SNHLY and FYNNEI. V dropped 6 bases and J dropped 8; count of bases not matched to a gene: 10. CDR3 sequence: CASRLRQGLDEQFF. As DNA, the CDR3 is TGTGCCAGCAGACTAAGACAGGGTTTGGATGAGCAGTTCTTC.

The chain links TRBV7-2 to TRBJ2-7; tentatively, D is TRBD1 (5 bases). The CDR3 covers 12 residues. Germline CDR1 and CDR2: SGHTA and FQGNSA. The V and J ends lost 4 bases and 7 bases respectively, with 11 bases between them. Here the CDR3 reads CASSSRAGEQYF. CDR3 bases: TGTGCCAGCAGCTCCCGGGCAGGGGAGCAGTACTTC.

The J gene is TRBJ1-5, the V gene TRBV2, with D unclear. Per germline, CDR1 SNHLY and CDR2 FYNNEI. V lost 5 bases to trimming and J lost 0 bases, with 8 bases between them. The CDR3 length is 14 residues. The DNA of the CDR3 is TGTGCCAGCAGTCCTCTTTATAGCAATCAGCCCCAGCATTTT. Translation: CASSPLYSNQPQHF.

The V gene is TRBV5-1, the J gene TRBJ2-7, with 8 bases that match TRBD1. Germline V gene lookup returns CDR1 SGHRS and CDR2 YFSETQ. The ends lost 6 bases at V and 4 bases at J; junction bases unmatched: 3. The CDR3 has 12 amino acids. DNA of the CDR3: TGCGCCAGCACCGGACAGGGATACGAGCAGTACTTC. Translation: CASTGQGYEQYF.

This clone was seen a few times. The chain joins TRBV6-5 to TRBJ2-5; maybe TRBD2 (6 bases). There are 15 residues in the CDR3. Germline values: CDR1 MNHEY, CDR2 SVGAGI. Trimming cost V 2 bases and J 4 bases, with 14 bases left between them. CDR3 coding DNA: TGTGCCAGCAGTTACGGCTCCGGGAGAGGAGAGACCCAGTACTTC. This sequence encodes CASSYGSGRGETQYF.

The chain is built from TRBV11-1 and TRBJ2-1; D is ambiguous. Germline loops: CDR1 SGHAT, CDR2 FQDESV (reference sequence). CDR3 length: 12 residues. The V gene lost 5 bases and the J gene lost 8 bases, with 10 bases spanning the gap. The CDR3 region has the DNA TGTGCCAGCAGCCCGGCACGTTATGAGCAGTTCTTC. This encodes CASSPARYEQFF.

This clone has a handful of counts. The gene calls are TRBV9 and TRBJ2-3; D perhaps matches TRBD1 (8 bases). From germline, CDR1 is SGDLS and CDR2 YYNGEE. The V and J ends lost 1 base and 0 bases respectively, with 12 bases between them. The CDR3 runs to 16 residues. The CDR3 sequence: CASSVRGDRSTDTQYF. DNA of the CDR3: TGTGCCAGCAGCGTACGGGGGGACAGGAGCACAGATACGCAGTATTTT.

The V and J genes are TRBV4-1 and TRBJ2-1; 10 bases are shared with TRBD2. The CDR3 is 19 amino acids. Germline values: CDR1 MGHRA, CDR2 YSYEKL. V trimming: 2 bases; J trimming: 4 bases; junction bases outside the gene matches: 14. Written as DNA, the CDR3 is TGCGCCAGCAGCCAACCCCGGGGCGGTACTAGCGGGAAATACAATGAGCAGTTCTTC. Protein product: CASSQPRGGTSGKYNEQFF.

This clone occurred once. In DNA, the CDR3 is TGTGCCAGCAGCTATCCAGGGGGCCTAGACGTTGAAAAACTGTTTTTT. This codes for CASSYPGGLDVEKLFF. The chain recombines TRBV5-8 with TRBJ1-4; 8 bases map to TRBD1. Germline CDR1 is SGHTS and CDR2 is YDEGEE. This CDR3 has 16 amino acids. Unmatched junction bases numbered 11, after V lost 3 bases and J lost 7 bases.

The chain uses TRBV28 and TRBJ1-1; 11 bases agree with TRBD1. This CDR3 is 15 amino acids long. CDR1 is MDHEN and CDR2 is SYDVKM in the germline V gene. The J segment lost 10 bases and the V segment lost 5 bases, leaving 12 bases of the junction unmatched. As DNA, the CDR3 is TGTGCCAGCAGTCCGGGGGGACAGGGGGAAAAGCGAGCTTTCTTT. Its protein product is CASSPGGQGEKRAFF.

Of note for this clone: Other DNA sequences in this sample translate to the same CDR3. The chain combines TRBV28 with TRBJ2-2, with D possibly called TRBD1 or TRBD2 (5 bases each). The CDR3 has 14 residues. CDR1 MDHEN and CDR2 SYDVKM come from the germline V gene. Trimming removed 2 bases at V and 2 bases at J, with 6 bases between. The CDR3 DNA sequence: TGTGCCAGCAGTTTAGGGGGAAACACCGGGGAGCTGTTTTTT. Translated: CASSLGGNTGELFF.

The CDR3 reads CASSDYGGAAFF. Written as DNA, the CDR3 is TGTGCCAGCAGTGACTATGGAGGGGCGGCTTTCTTT. The chain recombines TRBV6-4 with TRBJ1-1, with a weak D call TRBD1 (5 bases). CDR1 is MRHNA and CDR2 is SNTAGT in the germline V gene. V gave up 1 base and J gave up 11 bases, with 11 bases separating them. The CDR3 runs to 12 residues.

In regard to this clone: The identical CDR3 is also encoded by other nucleotide sequences in the sample. The chain links TRBV28 to TRBJ2-7; D remains unclear. V was shortened by 5 bases and J by 6 bases, with 8 bases between the two germline ends. Germline V CDR1 and CDR2: MDHEN, SYDVKM. The CDR3 is made up of 11 amino acids. The CDR3 coding sequence is TGTGCCAGCAGTCTGAGAGGCGAGCAGTACTTC. This encodes CASSLRGEQYF.

The genes are TRBV19 and TRBJ1-1; TRBD1 matches 9 bases. The CDR3 is 13 amino acids. CDR1 and CDR2 from the germline V gene are LNHDA and SQIVND (reference sequence). The V and J ends lost 5 bases and 7 bases, in that order; junction bases with no gene match: 5. CDR3 protein: CASSVGTGLEAFF. In DNA, the CDR3 is TGTGCCAGTAGTGTCGGGACAGGGCTTGAAGCTTTCTTT.

This clone was found once. The rearrangement joins TRBV28 to TRBJ1-2; D gene ambiguous. CDR1 is MDHEN, CDR2 SYDVKM, per germline. The CDR3 sequence is 15 residues long. Trimming removed 5 bases from V and 0 bases from J, with 13 bases in between. Here the CDR3 reads CASSRTGPPNYGYTF. DNA for the CDR3: TGTGCCAGCAGTCGCACCGGGCCTCCTAACTATGGCTACACCTTC.

In regard to this clone: The same CDR3 arises from other DNA sequences in this sample as well. CDR3 sequence (DNA): TGTGCCAGCAGGGGGGGAGATACGCAGTATTTT. Its protein product is CASRGGDTQYF. The chain is built from TRBV2 and TRBJ2-3; D may be TRBD2 (6 bases). V was pared by 6 bases and J by 5 bases, with 6 bases between. The CDR3 runs 11 residues. Germline lookup yields CDR1 SNHLY and CDR2 FYNNEI.

This chain uses TRBV21-1 with TRBJ2-7; the table calls TRBD2, which could not be checked here. TRBV21-1 is assigned pseudogene status. CDR3 length equals 15 residues. CDR3 nucleotide sequence: TGTGCCAGCAGCGAAACTAGCGGGAGGGCCTACGAGCAGTACTTC. Protein sequence: CASSETSGRAYEQYF.

J is TRBJ2-7 and V is TRBV7-4; 12 bases line up with TRBD1. The V and J ends lost 5 bases and 6 bases, in that order; junction bases with no gene match: 11. In germline, CDR1 is SGHVT, CDR2 SQSDAQ. This CDR3 spans 16 amino acids. For the CDR3, the DNA is TGTGCCAGCAGCGTACCGTCCTGGGACAGGGGGCCCGAGCAGTACTTC. Protein sequence: CASSVPSWDRGPEQYF.